Reported below is one T cell receptor beta chain. Its cognate antigen is unknown. The data stem from a study of identical twins. Overall study results and limits: Monozygotic twin pairs showed more out-of-frame TCR alpha sharing than models estimated.

After removal of 3 bases from V and 2 bases from J, the junction contained 6 bases not matched to a gene. CDR3 length: 16 amino acids. The germline gives CDR1 DFQATT, CDR2 SNEGSKA (reference sequence). One entry per CDR3 protein results from TCRdb running MiXCR on the 5' RACE reads. The sample lists a few hundred thousand distinct CDR3 sequences; around 8.8% were seen once. The data were also submitted as part of a second study, on yellow fever vaccine responses in identical twins.

The specimen was CD8+ T cells sorted from blood. The chain has TRBV20-1 and TRBJ2-3; 12 bases match TRBD2. The TCR sequence derives from a woman aged 18-30 years in good health. The CDR3: CSAREGLAGPTDTQYF. The CDR3 nucleotides are TGCAGTGCTAGGGAAGGACTAGCGGGACCCACAGATACGCAGTATTTT.